The following is a T cell receptor (beta chain) sequence with its context. Its antigen is not known. This CDR3 spans 14 amino acids. V lost 5 bases, J lost 2 bases, and 5 bases stayed unmatched. Germline V CDR1 and CDR2: SGHRS, YFSETQ. This specimen belongs to a study of T cell responses to AZD1222 COVID-19 vaccine. Overall study findings and caveats: Most donors were white British, females outnumbered males, and clonal diversity was possibly underestimated. Recipients of two AZD1222 doses showed rising Spike-specific TCR breadth and depth.

Repertoires were generated with immunoSEQ multiplex PCR, while TCRdb's copy carries only in-frame clones and drops some. The table includes 250,000 to 300,000 clones, 90% to 95% detected once. V gene TRBV5-1 combines with J gene TRBJ2-5; TRBD1 aligns across 8 bases. The sequence derives from an adult who received the AZD1222 COVID-19 vaccine. Sequencing used peripheral blood, obtained 28 days after the second AZD1222 dose. The CDR3 coding sequence is TGCGCCAGCAGTCAAGGACAGGGACAAGAGACCCAGTACTTC. Encoded protein: CASSQGQGQETQYF.